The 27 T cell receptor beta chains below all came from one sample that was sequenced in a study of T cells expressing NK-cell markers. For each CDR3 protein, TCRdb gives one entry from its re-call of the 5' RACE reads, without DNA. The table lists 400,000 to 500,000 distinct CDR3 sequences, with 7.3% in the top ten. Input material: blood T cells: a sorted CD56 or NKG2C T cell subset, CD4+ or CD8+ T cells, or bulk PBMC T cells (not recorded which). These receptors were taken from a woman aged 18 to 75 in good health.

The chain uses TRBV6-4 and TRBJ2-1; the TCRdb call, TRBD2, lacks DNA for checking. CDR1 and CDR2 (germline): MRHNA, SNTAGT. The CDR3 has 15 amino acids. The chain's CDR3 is CASSFAGGGYNEQFF.

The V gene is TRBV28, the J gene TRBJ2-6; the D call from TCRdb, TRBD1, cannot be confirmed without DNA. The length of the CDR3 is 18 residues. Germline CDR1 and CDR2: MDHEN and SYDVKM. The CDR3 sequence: CASSFSGQGRFGANVLTF.

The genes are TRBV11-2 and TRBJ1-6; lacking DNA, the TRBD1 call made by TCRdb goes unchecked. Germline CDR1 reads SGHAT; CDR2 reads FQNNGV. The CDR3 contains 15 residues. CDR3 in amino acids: CASSSLRGRGSPLHF. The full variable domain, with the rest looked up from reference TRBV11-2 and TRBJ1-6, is EAGVAQSPRYKIIEKRQSVAFWCNPISGHATLYWYQQILGQGPKLLIQFQNNGVVDDSQLPKDRFSAERLKGVDSTLKIQPAKLEDSAVYLCASSSLRGRGSPLHFGNGTRLTVT.

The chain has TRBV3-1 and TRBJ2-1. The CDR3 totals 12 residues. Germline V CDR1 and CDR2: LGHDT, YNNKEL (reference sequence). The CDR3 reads CASSVAYNEQFF.

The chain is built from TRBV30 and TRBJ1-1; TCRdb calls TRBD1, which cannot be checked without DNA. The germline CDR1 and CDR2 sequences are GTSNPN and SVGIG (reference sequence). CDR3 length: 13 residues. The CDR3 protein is CAWSWAGSTEAFF.

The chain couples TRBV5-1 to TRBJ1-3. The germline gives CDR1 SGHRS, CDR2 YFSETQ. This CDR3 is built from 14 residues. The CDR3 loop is CASSLVGSGNTIYF.

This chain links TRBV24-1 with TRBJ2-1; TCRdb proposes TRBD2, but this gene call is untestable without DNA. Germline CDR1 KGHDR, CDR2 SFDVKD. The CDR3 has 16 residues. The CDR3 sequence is CATSDSSGSTVYEQFF.

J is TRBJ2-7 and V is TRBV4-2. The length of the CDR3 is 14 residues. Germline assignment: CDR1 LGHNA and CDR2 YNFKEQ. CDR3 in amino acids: CASSQVGISYEQYF.

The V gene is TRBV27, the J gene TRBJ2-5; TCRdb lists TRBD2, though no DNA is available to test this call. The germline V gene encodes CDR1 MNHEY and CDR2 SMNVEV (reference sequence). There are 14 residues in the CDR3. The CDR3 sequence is CASSLQRASETQYF.

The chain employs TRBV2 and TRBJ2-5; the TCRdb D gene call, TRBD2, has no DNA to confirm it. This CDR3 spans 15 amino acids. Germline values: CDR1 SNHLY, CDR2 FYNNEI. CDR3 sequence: CASSEEASGWETQYF. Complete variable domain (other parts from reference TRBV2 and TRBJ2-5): EPEVTQTPSHQVTQMGQEVILRCVPISNHLYFYWYRQILGQKVEFLVSFYNNEISEKSEIFDDQFSVERPDGSNFTLKIRSTKLEDSAMYFCASSEEASGWETQYFGPGTRLLVL.

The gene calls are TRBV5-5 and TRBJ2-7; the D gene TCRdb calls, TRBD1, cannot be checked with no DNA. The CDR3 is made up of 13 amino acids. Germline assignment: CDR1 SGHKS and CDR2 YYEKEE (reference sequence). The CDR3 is CASRPGTYYEQYF. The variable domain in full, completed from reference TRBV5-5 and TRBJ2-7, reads DAGVTQSPTHLIKTRGQQVTLRCSPISGHKSVSWYQQVLGQGPQFIFQYYEKEERGRGNFPDRFSARQFPNYSSELNVNALLLGDSALYLCASRPGTYYEQYFGPGTRLTVT.

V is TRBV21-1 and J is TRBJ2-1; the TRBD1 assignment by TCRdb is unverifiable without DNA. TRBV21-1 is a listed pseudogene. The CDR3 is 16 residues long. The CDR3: CASSPGACFSYNEQFF.

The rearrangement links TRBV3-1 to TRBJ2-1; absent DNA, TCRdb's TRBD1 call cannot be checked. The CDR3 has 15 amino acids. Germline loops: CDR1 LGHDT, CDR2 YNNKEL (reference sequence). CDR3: CASSPDGTYYNEQFF.

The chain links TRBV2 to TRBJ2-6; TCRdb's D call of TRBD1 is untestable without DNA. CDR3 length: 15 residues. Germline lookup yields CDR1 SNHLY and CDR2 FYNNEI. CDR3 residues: CASNRGQSGANVLTF.

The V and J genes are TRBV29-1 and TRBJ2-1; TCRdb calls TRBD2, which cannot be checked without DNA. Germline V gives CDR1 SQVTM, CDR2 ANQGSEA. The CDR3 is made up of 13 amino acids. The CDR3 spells CSVKRGRSNEQFF.

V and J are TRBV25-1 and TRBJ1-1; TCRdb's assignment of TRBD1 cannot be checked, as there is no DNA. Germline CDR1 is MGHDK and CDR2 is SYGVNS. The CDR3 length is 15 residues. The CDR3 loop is CASSPPGQQNTEAFF.

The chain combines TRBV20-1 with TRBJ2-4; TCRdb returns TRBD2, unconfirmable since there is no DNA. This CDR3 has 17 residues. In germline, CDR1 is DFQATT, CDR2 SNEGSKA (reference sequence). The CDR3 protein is CSARSLLLAGAKNIQYF.

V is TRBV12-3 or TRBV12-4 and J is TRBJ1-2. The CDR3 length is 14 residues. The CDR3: CASSLGTANYGYTF.

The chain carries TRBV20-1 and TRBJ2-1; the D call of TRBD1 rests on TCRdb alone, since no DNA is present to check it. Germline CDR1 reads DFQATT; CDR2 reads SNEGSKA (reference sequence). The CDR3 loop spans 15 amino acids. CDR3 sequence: CSARDPGQPNNEQFF.

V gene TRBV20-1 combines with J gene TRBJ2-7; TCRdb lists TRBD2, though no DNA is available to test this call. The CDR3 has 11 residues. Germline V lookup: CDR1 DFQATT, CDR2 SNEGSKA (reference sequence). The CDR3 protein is CSPGRVYEQYF.

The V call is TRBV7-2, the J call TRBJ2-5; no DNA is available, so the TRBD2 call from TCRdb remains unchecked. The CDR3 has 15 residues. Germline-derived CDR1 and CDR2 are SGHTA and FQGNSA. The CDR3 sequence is CASSSRWAYQETQYF.

This CDR3 is CSVYTGAGEAFF. V and J are TRBV29-1 and TRBJ1-1; the TRBD1 assignment by TCRdb is unverifiable without DNA. Germline CDR1 is SQVTM and CDR2 is ANQGSEA. The CDR3 is made up of 12 amino acids.

This chain's CDR3 is CSGAGGETQYF. This chain links TRBV20-1 with TRBJ2-5; TCRdb reports TRBD2, a call that lacks DNA to check it against. Germline CDR1 is DFQATT and CDR2 is SNEGSKA (reference sequence). The CDR3 is 11 amino acids.

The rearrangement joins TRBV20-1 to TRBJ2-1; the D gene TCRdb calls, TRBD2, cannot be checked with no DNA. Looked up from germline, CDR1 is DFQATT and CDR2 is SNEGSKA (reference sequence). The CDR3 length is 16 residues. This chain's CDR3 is CSARDWDFSSYNEQFF.

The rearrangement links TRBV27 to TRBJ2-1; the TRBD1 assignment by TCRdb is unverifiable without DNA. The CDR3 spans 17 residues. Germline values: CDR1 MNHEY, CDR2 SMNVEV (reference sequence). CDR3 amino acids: CASSLAGTDTNYNEQFF.

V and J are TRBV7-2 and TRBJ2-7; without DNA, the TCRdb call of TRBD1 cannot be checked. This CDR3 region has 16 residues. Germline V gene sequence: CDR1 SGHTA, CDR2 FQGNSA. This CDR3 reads CASSLGDRALAYEQYF.

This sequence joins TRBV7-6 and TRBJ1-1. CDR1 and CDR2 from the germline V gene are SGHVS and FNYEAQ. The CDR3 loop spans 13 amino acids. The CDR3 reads CASSDRPGAEAFF.